This T cell receptor (beta chain) was identified in a study of shared clonotypes between healthy human individuals. Produced via immunoSEQ multiplex PCR; TCRdb's table is partial and in-frame only. The sample has about 820,000 clones, roughly 92% seen once; the top ten hold approximately 25%. Naive CD8 cells lacked CD45RO and underwent positive selection for CCR7, leaving out terminally differentiated effector memory CD45RA+ cells. This clone showed up just once. The CDR3 is made up of 13 amino acids. V gave up 5 bases and J gave up 4 bases, with 11 bases separating them. The germline CDR1 and CDR2 sequences are LNHDA and SQIVND (reference sequence).

The sequence derives from a man aged 25-45 years in good health. J is TRBJ1-1 and V is TRBV19; possibly TRBD1 for D (5 bases). The sample was naive CD8+ T cells sorted from blood. The CDR3 DNA reads TGTGCCAGTAGTCGAAAGGGGCGCACTGAAGCTTTCTTT. Translated: CASSRKGRTEAFF.